This is a list of T cell receptor beta chains from one sample in a study of PD-L1 blockade in urothelial cancer. The data were produced by immunoSEQ multiplex PCR, yet TCRdb's version contains in-frame clones alone and is incomplete. The repertoire includes about 50,000 clones, around 90% of them detected once, and roughly 2.5% sits in the top ten. This sample comprised PBMCs, obtained around atezolizumab (anti-PD-L1) treatment. Receptors originate from a man in his sixties with urothelial cancer. CDR3s include the opening cysteine and the closing phenylalanine or tryptophan. A D gene is named only where the DNA matches it firmly. Clone size is stated in some rows and not others, as once, few, many or a class when expanded.

j_call d_call clone_size cdr3_length v_call cdr3_nt cdr3_aa
TRBJ1-2 - - 15 TRBV27 TGTGCCAGCAGGGGAACTGCGAGGGTCGGGGTCGGCTACACCTTC CASRGTARVGVGYTF
TRBJ1-1 TRBD1 - 13 TRBV18 TGTGCCAGCTCACCACCGACAGGGGGCAAGACTTTCTTT CASSPPTGGKTFF
TRBJ2-7 - - 16 TRBV9 TGTGCCAGCAGCGCTGGGTGGGACTCGAGCTCCTACGAGCAGTACTTC CASSAGWDSSSYEQYF
TRBJ1-5 - - 13 TRBV10-3 TGTGCCATCAGTGATAATGGCAATCAGCCCCAGCATTTT CAISDNGNQPQHF
TRBJ2-7 TRBD1 - 15 TRBV11-2 TGTGCCAGCAGCCTCCGGGACAGGTTGGAGTACGAGCAGTACTTC CASSLRDRLEYEQYF
TRBJ1-4 - - 12 TRBV6-5 TGTGCCAGCAGTTACAAGGGGGAAAAACTGTTTTTT CASSYKGEKLFF
TRBJ2-5 TRBD2 - 15 TRBV7-2 TGTGCCAGCAGCTTCCAGCGGGGTGCGCAAGAGACCCAGTACTTC CASSFQRGAQETQYF
TRBJ2-3 - - 14 TRBV6-6 TGTGCCAGCTGGCCCGCCGCAGGTGCCGATACGCAGTATTTT CASWPAAGADTQYF
TRBJ1-2 - - 18 TRBV5-1 TGCGCCAGCAGCTTGAGAGGTCCGGGGAGAGATATAAACTATGGCTACACCTTC CASSLRGPGRDINYGYTF
TRBJ1-5 TRBD1 - 12 TRBV30 TGTGCCGCGGGACAGGGCGATCAGCCCCAGCATTTT CAAGQGDQPQHF
TRBJ1-1 TRBD1 few 16 TRBV2 TGTGCCAGCAGCGGGGACAGGACAACTGCGGGCACTGAAGCTTTCTTT CASSGDRTTAGTEAFF
TRBJ1-2 - - 13 TRBV7-9 TGTGCCAGCAGCTTAATGGACAGCTATGGCTACACCTTC CASSLMDSYGYTF
TRBJ1-3 TRBD1 - 14 TRBV28 TGTGCCAGCAGTGGACAGGGGGCTCGAAACACCATATATTTT CASSGQGARNTIYF
TRBJ2-1 TRBD2 - 16 TRBV7-2 TGTGCCAGCAGCTCCTATAGCGGGATTAGCTACAATGAGCAGTTCTTC CASSSYSGISYNEQFF
TRBJ2-5 TRBD2 - 17 TRBV5-4 TGTGCCAGCAGCTTTCAGACTTTGCGGGGGGGCCATGAGACCCAGTACTTC CASSFQTLRGGHETQYF
TRBJ2-3 - once 14 TRBV10-1 TGCGCCAGCAGTGCAGCGGAGAGCACAGATACGCAGTATTTT CASSAAESTDTQYF
TRBJ1-1 - - 13 TRBV28 TGTGCCAGCAGCACGACAGGGAACACTGAAGCTTTCTTT CASSTTGNTEAFF
TRBJ1-3 - - 13 TRBV7-2 TGTGCCAGCAGCTTAGGACAGGCGAACACCATATATTTT CASSLGQANTIYF
TRBJ2-6 TRBD2 - 15 TRBV28 TGTGCCAGCATGGGGGGGGGCTCTGGGGCCAACGTCCTGACTTTC CASMGGGSGANVLTF
TRBJ2-4 TRBD2 - 18 TRBV6-1 TGTGCCAGCAGTGAACATCTAGCGGGAGGGCTTGGCAAAAACATTCAGTACTTC CASSEHLAGGLGKNIQYF